The present entry profiles one T cell receptor beta chain with its context. This sample is drawn from a study of blood T cell repertoires in COVID-19. Study details: COVID-19 samples, acute and convalescent, were from the United States, Italy and Spain. Sources were T cells, B-cell-depleted T cells, or PBMCs; the material itself was cDNA or gDNA.

The protocol was immunoSEQ multiplex PCR, while the TCRdb copy is restricted to in-frame clones and leaves out a portion. The sample yields about 140,000 clones, just over 85% seen once. Germline V gives CDR1 LNHDA, CDR2 SQIVND (reference sequence). The CDR3 is made up of 11 amino acids. V shed 11 bases, J shed 5 bases, and the junction held 4 bases outside the gene matches. The sample was peripheral blood. This sequence was found in a woman aged 55-75 years with acute or convalescent COVID-19. This chain uses TRBV19 with TRBJ2-5; 8 bases line up with TRBD2. The DNA of the CDR3 is TGTGCCTCGGGCGGGGGGGAGACCCAGTACTTC. This codes for CASGGGETQYF.